Presented here are 25 T cell receptor beta chains from one specimen sequenced in a study of cytotoxic CD8 clonotypes in ibrutinib-treated CLL (dated by TCRdb to about 2021). The time point label for this specimen denotes: around 25 months on ibrutinib. To prepare the library, the immunoSEQ multiplex PCR assay was applied. Here the immuneACCESS table is served through TCRdb, limited to in-frame sequences with V and J called. Missing clones are a known gap in these copies; in checked studies unresolved V genes cover under half, and the rest lacks a known reason. For this sample the table gives almost 250,000 clones, of which around three quarters were detected only once. 15% of the sample goes to the ten largest clones. Sequences were derived from PBMCs, sampled after 24 months of ibrutinib treatment. Source of these receptors: a human donor with chronic lymphocytic leukemia.

The chain combines TRBV9 with TRBJ2-3; the D gene is possibly TRBD2 (5 bases). CDR1 and CDR2 (germline): SGDLS, YYNGEE. Trimming stripped 0 bases from V and 3 bases from J, with 14 bases between. The CDR3 is made up of 16 amino acids. Here the CDR3 DNA reads TGTGCCAGCAGCGTAGCTAGGACTGCTTCTACAGATACGCAGTATTTT. Amino acid sequence: CASSVARTASTDTQYF.

This clone was recorded a few times. The chain carries TRBV2 and TRBJ2-7; possible D gene TRBD2, 6 bases. The germline CDR1 and CDR2 sequences are SNHLY and FYNNEI. V gave up 6 bases and J gave up 1 base, with 7 bases separating them. CDR3 length equals 12 residues. CDR3 protein: CASRLASYEQYF. Here the CDR3 DNA reads TGTGCCAGCAGACTAGCATCCTACGAGCAGTACTTC.

The V call is TRBV25-1, the J call TRBJ1-4; TRBD1 agrees at 10 bases. This CDR3 has 14 amino acids. Looked up from germline, CDR1 is MGHDK and CDR2 is SYGVNS. The V and J ends lost 8 bases and 6 bases, in that order; junction bases with no gene match: 6. DNA for the CDR3: TGTGCCAGCGAAACGACAGGGGGCGATGAAAAACTGTTTTTT. Protein sequence: CASETTGGDEKLFF.

The chain carries TRBV11-3 and TRBJ2-2; 8 nucleotides agree with TRBD2. The CDR3 totals 17 residues. V lost 5 bases to trimming and J lost 5 bases; unmatched junction nucleotides: 13. Germline CDR1 reads SGHNT; CDR2 reads YENEEA. CDR3 protein: CASSKLPSGSITGELFF. The CDR3, as DNA: TGTGCCAGCAGCAAATTACCCAGCGGGAGTATTACCGGGGAGCTGTTTTTT. Full variable domain (missing parts from reference TRBV11-3 and TRBJ2-2): EAGVVQSPRYKIIEKKQPVAFWCNPISGHNTLYWYLQNLGQGPELLIRYENEEAVDDSQLPKDRFSAERLKGVDSTLKIQPAELGDSAVYLCASSKLPSGSITGELFFGEGSRLTVL.

J is TRBJ2-2 and V is TRBV28; the D call may be TRBD1 or TRBD2 (5 bases each). Germline-derived CDR1 and CDR2 are MDHEN and SYDVKM. The length of the CDR3 is 16 residues. The V end was cut by 6 bases, the J end by 0 bases, with 14 bases between. CDR3 loop: CASRKPGTSNTGELFF. DNA for the CDR3: TGTGCCAGCAGGAAACCCGGGACGTCGAACACCGGGGAGCTGTTTTTT. Combining the CDR3 with reference TRBV28 and TRBJ2-2 gives the whole variable domain DVKVTQSSRYLVKRTGEKVFLECVQDMDHENMFWYRQDPGLGLRLIYFSYDVKMKEKGDIPEGYSVSREKKERFSLILESASTNQTSMYLCASRKPGTSNTGELFFGEGSRLTVL.

CDR3 sequence: CASSLRIFSRTSGTDTQYF. DNA of the CDR3: TGCGCCAGCAGCCTCCGAATATTCTCCCGGACTAGCGGCACAGATACGCAGTATTTT. This rearrangement joins TRBV5-1 to TRBJ2-3; TRBD2 agrees at 9 bases. The length of the CDR3 is 19 residues. Per the germline V gene, CDR1 is SGHRS and CDR2 is YFSETQ. V was clipped by 4 bases and J by 1 base; unmatched bases: 16.

V gene TRBV25-1 combines with J gene TRBJ2-7, with 10 bases lining up with TRBD1. Germline V gene data show CDR1 as MGHDK and CDR2 as SYGVNS. Losses at the gene ends were 6 bases for V and 4 bases for J; bases not matched to a gene: 9. The CDR3 length is 15 residues. CDR3 sequence (DNA): TGTGCCAGCAGCATTATGGGACAGGGGTCTTACGAGCAGTACTTC. Translated: CASSIMGQGSYEQYF.

The rearrangement uses TRBV25-1 and TRBJ2-3; D tentatively reads TRBD1 or TRBD2 (5 bases each). The V and J ends lost 3 bases and 0 bases respectively, with 13 bases between them. CDR1 and CDR2 (germline): MGHDK, SYGVNS. This CDR3 has 16 amino acids. CDR3 loop: CASSDGARPSTDTQYF. The DNA of the CDR3 is TGTGCCAGCAGTGACGGGGCGAGACCTAGCACAGATACGCAGTATTTT. Drawing the rest from reference TRBV25-1 and TRBJ2-3, the complete variable domain is EADIYQTPRYLVIGTGKKITLECSQTMGHDKMYWYQQDPGMELHLIHYSYGVNSTEKGDLSSESTVSRIRTEHFPLTLESARPSHTSQYLCASSDGARPSTDTQYFGPGTRLTVL.

This clone appeared a single time. The J gene is TRBJ2-5, the V gene TRBV11-3; 12 nucleotides agree with TRBD2. V lost 1 base and J lost 5; bases outside the gene matches: 11. CDR3 length: 18 amino acids. The germline CDR1 and CDR2 sequences are SGHNT and YENEEA. The CDR3 coding sequence is TGTGCCAGCAGCTTAGTAGTCGCGACTAGCGGGAGTGGGGAGACCCAGTACTTC. Amino acid sequence: CASSLVVATSGSGETQYF.

The chain joins TRBV2 to TRBJ1-5; 12 nucleotides match TRBD1. The CDR3 sequence is 14 residues long. Germline CDR1 and CDR2: SNHLY and FYNNEI. The ends lost 6 bases at V and 7 bases at J; junction bases unmatched: 4. The chain's CDR3 is CASRGQGAWQPQHF. CDR3 sequence (DNA): TGTGCCAGCAGGGGACAGGGGGCATGGCAGCCCCAGCATTTT.

This clone was detected ten times or more. The V call is TRBV19, the J call TRBJ1-2, with D uncertain. This CDR3 comprises 14 residues. The germline CDR1 and CDR2 sequences are LNHDA and SQIVND (reference sequence). The V end was cut by 3 bases, the J end by 6 bases, with 14 bases between. CDR3 loop: CASSMKGQLNGYTF. CDR3 DNA: TGTGCCAGTAGTATGAAAGGGCAGCTTAATGGCTACACCTTC.

The V gene is TRBV5-1, the J gene TRBJ2-7; TRBD1 is a possible D gene (5 bases). CDR1 and CDR2 (germline): SGHRS, YFSETQ. With 4 bases removed from V and 1 base from J, the gap between germline ends came to 12 bases. The length of the CDR3 is 14 residues. The CDR3 loop is CASSPWQGSYEQYF. The CDR3 DNA follows: TGCGCCAGCAGCCCCTGGCAGGGATCCTACGAGCAGTACTTC.

The chain recombines TRBV27 with TRBJ1-5; D gene ambiguous. Germline-derived CDR1 and CDR2 are MNHEY and SMNVEV (reference sequence). The CDR3 has 14 amino acids. The germline V and J ends were trimmed by 6 bases and 6 bases, with 15 bases remaining between them. In nucleotides, the CDR3 is TGTGCCAGCAGGGCCGCGGGGTCACGTCAGCCCCAGCATTTT. This translates into CASRAAGSRQPQHF.

The chain has TRBV29-1 and TRBJ2-7, with D maybe TRBD2 (6 bases). V dropped 7 bases and J dropped 5 bases, with 12 bases sitting between them. This CDR3 is 11 amino acids long. Per germline, CDR1 SQVTM and CDR2 ANQGSEA. CDR3 sequence (DNA): TGCAGCGAAGGAGGGTTCCACGAGCAGTACTTC. This encodes CSEGGFHEQYF.

CDR3 DNA sequence: TGCGCCAGCAGCCAGCACGGGGAGCTGTTTTTT. As protein: CASSQHGELFF. V is TRBV4-1 and J is TRBJ2-2; D gene uncertain. From germline, CDR1 is MGHRA and CDR2 YSYEKL. Trimming left V 3 bases short and J 7 bases short, with 3 bases between. The CDR3 length is 11 residues.

V is TRBV19 and J is TRBJ2-5; no reliable D call. CDR1 is LNHDA, CDR2 SQIVND, per germline (reference sequence). There are 13 residues in the CDR3. Trimming removed 4 bases from V and 2 bases from J, with 8 bases in between. Here the CDR3 reads CASSRAGQETQYF. The CDR3 nucleotides read TGTGCCAGTAGTAGGGCCGGACAAGAGACCCAGTACTTC.

This rearrangement joins TRBV29-1 to TRBJ2-4, with 8 bases lining up with TRBD1. CDR1 and CDR2 (germline): SQVTM, ANQGSEA. With 5 bases clipped from V and 6 bases from J, the junction kept 15 bases outside the gene matches. The CDR3 consists of 16 residues. The CDR3 protein is CSVLDRGRGTVNIQYF. The CDR3 region has the DNA TGCAGCGTTCTCGACAGGGGAAGAGGGACTGTAAACATTCAGTACTTC. The whole variable domain, filled in from reference TRBV29-1 and TRBJ2-4, reads SAVISQKPSRDICQRGTSLTIQCQVDSQVTMMFWYRQQPGQSLTLIATANQGSEATYESGFVIDKFPISRPNLTFSTLTVSNMSPEDSSIYLCSVLDRGRGTVNIQYFGAGTRLSVL.

Notes on this clone: One end of the junction fails to match germline, which may point to a read error. This chain uses TRBV18 with TRBJ1-2, with a tentative D call TRBD1 (6 bases). This CDR3 has 12 amino acids. Germline V gene data show CDR1 as KGHSH and CDR2 as LQKENI. The CDR3 is CASSQDSGADSF. Written as DNA, the CDR3 is TGTGCCAGCTCACAGGACAGCGGGGCCGATTCCTTC.

This clone is a singleton in its sample. The rearrangement uses TRBV27 and TRBJ1-5, with TRBD1 matching over 7 bases. V was clipped by 5 bases and J by 6 bases; unmatched bases: 7. Germline CDR1 MNHEY, CDR2 SMNVEV (reference sequence). The CDR3 spans 14 residues. The CDR3 nucleotides read TGTGCCAGCAGTCCCGACAGGGTTGGTCAGCCCCAGCATTTT. It encodes CASSPDRVGQPQHF.

The chain couples TRBV5-1 to TRBJ2-3; tentatively, D is TRBD2 (5 bases). Germline values: CDR1 SGHRS, CDR2 YFSETQ. This CDR3 has 13 residues. V lost 4 bases and J lost 4, with 10 bases in between. CDR3 amino acids: CASSPPGADTQYF. CDR3 nucleotide sequence: TGCGCCAGCAGCCCCCCCGGGGCAGATACGCAGTATTTT.

This chain connects TRBV9 to TRBJ1-2; D not resolved. Per the germline V gene, CDR1 is SGDLS and CDR2 is YYNGEE. The length of the CDR3 is 14 residues. The V end was cut by 2 bases, the J end by 2 bases, with 10 bases between. The CDR3 nucleotides read TGTGCCAGCAGCGTCGACGGGGAGAACTATGGCTACACCTTC. Its translation is CASSVDGENYGYTF. Looking up the rest from reference TRBV9 and TRBJ1-2 gives the full variable domain: DSGVTQTPKHLITATGQRVTLRCSPRSGDLSVYWYQQSLDQGLQFLIQYYNGEERAKGNILERFSAQQFPDLHSELNLSSLELGDSALYFCASSVDGENYGYTFGSGTRLTVV.

The chain combines TRBV28 with TRBJ2-3, with a tentative D call TRBD1 (6 bases). Per the germline V gene, CDR1 is MDHEN and CDR2 is SYDVKM. With 4 bases removed from V and 2 bases from J, the gap between germline ends came to 22 bases. The CDR3 spans 18 residues. CDR3 nucleotides: TGTGCCAGCAGTTCCCAAGTTTTAACGGGACATAACACAGATACGCAGTATTTT. As protein: CASSSQVLTGHNTDTQYF.

A few counts support this clone. Different DNA sequences within this sample yield the same CDR3. The chain recombines TRBV28 with TRBJ2-1, with a weak D call TRBD2 (5 bases). V lost 7 bases and J 7 bases, leaving 5 bases between the germline ends. The CDR3 runs 10 residues. Germline CDR1 and CDR2: MDHEN and SYDVKM. CDR3 amino acids: CASTGNEQFF. The CDR3 DNA is TGTGCCAGCACGGGGAATGAGCAGTTCTTC.

The chain is built from TRBV19 and TRBJ2-1; 11 bases align to TRBD2. The CDR3 contains 19 residues. Germline V gene lookup returns CDR1 LNHDA and CDR2 SQIVND (reference sequence). The V segment lost 2 bases and the J segment 0 bases; nucleotides outside the gene matches: 9. The chain's CDR3 is CASSILGSSGGSSYNEQFF. CDR3 coding DNA: TGTGCCAGTAGTATATTGGGGTCTAGCGGGGGGAGCTCCTACAATGAGCAGTTCTTC.

Only one count was recorded for this clone. The chain links TRBV18 to TRBJ2-1; 11 nucleotides agree with TRBD2. The CDR3 has 16 residues. Trimming removed 3 bases from V and 10 bases from J; junction bases left unmatched: 11. From germline, CDR1 is KGHSH and CDR2 LQKENI. The CDR3 is CASSPTGTSGPTEQFF. The CDR3 nucleotides read TGTGCCAGCTCACCCACCGGGACTAGCGGTCCGACCGAGCAGTTCTTC.